This entry lists 7 T cell receptor beta chains sequenced from one sample in a study of chemoradiotherapy in HPV16-positive cancers. Measured with immunoSEQ multiplex PCR; TCRdb has only the in-frame clones, and not every one. The sample includes tens of thousands of clones, 70% to 90% of them seen just once. The specimen comprised blood, sampled from a patient who underwent chemoradiotherapy. Every receptor here comes from a human donor with HPV-associated anogenital cancer.

This chain uses TRBV5-1 with TRBJ1-5; no definite D call. This CDR3 spans 17 amino acids. V was cut by 2 bases and J by 4 bases, with 19 bases left in between. CDR1 SGHRS and CDR2 YFSETQ come from the germline V gene. The CDR3 DNA reads as TGCGCCAGCAGCTTAGGCGGAGGAGGAGGTATAAATCAGCCCCAGCATTTT. It translates to CASSLGGGGGINQPQHF.

The chain joins TRBV5-1 to TRBJ2-5; unclear D gene. This CDR3 is 14 amino acids long. From germline, CDR1 is SGHRS and CDR2 YFSETQ. The V gene lost 1 base and the J gene lost 2 bases, with 9 bases spanning the gap. This CDR3 reads CASSLSGNQETQYF. The CDR3 region has the DNA TGCGCCAGCAGCTTGTCAGGTAATCAAGAGACCCAGTACTTC.

The chain employs TRBV5-6 and TRBJ2-7; 7 nucleotides agree with TRBD1. The CDR3 loop spans 16 amino acids. Germline CDR1 and CDR2: SGHDT and YYEEEE. Trimming cost V 4 bases and J 0 bases; bases outside gene matches: 10. DNA of the CDR3: TGTGCCAGCAGCGTATGGACAGGCCCAAGCTCCTACGAGCAGTACTTC. It yields the protein CASSVWTGPSSYEQYF. Full variable domain (missing parts from reference TRBV5-6 and TRBJ2-7): DAGVTQSPTHLIKTRGQQVTLRCSPKSGHDTVSWYQQALGQGPQFIFQYYEEEERQRGNFPDRFSGHQFPNYSSELNVNALLLGDSALYLCASSVWTGPSSYEQYFGPGTRLTVT.

This rearrangement joins TRBV6-1 to TRBJ1-4; possibly TRBD1 for D (6 bases). Germline V CDR1 and CDR2: MNHNS, SASEGT. Trimming took off 8 bases at V and 6 bases at J, with 16 bases between the two ends. CDR3 length: 14 amino acids. CDR3 region: CASVIRGEDEKLFF. CDR3 DNA: TGTGCCAGCGTGATCAGGGGAGAGGATGAAAAACTGTTTTTT.

This chain connects TRBV10-3 to TRBJ1-2, with TRBD1 as a possible D gene (5 bases). Per germline, CDR1 ENHRY and CDR2 SYGVKD. V was trimmed by 4 bases and J by 4 bases, leaving 13 bases between them. The CDR3 is made up of 14 amino acids. The CDR3 protein is CAISGQGGGYGYTF. CDR3 in DNA: TGTGCCATCAGTGGCCAGGGTGGGGGCTATGGCTACACCTTC.

For the CDR3, the DNA is TGTGCCAGCAGGTGGGGGGGATGGAACACTGAAGCTTTCTTT. Its translation is CASRWGGWNTEAFF. The chain combines TRBV9 with TRBJ1-1; D is possibly TRBD1 (5 bases). The CDR3 covers 14 residues. The V end was cut by 5 bases, the J end by 1 base, with 12 bases between. CDR1 is SGDLS, CDR2 YYNGEE, per germline.

The chain carries TRBV20-1 and TRBJ2-1, with a weak D call TRBD2 (5 bases). Looked up from germline, CDR1 is DFQATT and CDR2 is SNEGSKA (reference sequence). V lost 1 base and J 12 bases, leaving 7 bases between the germline ends. The CDR3 is 10 residues long. CDR3 bases: TGCAGTGCTAGAGTGCGGGCGCAGTTCTTC. Amino acid sequence: CSARVRAQFF.